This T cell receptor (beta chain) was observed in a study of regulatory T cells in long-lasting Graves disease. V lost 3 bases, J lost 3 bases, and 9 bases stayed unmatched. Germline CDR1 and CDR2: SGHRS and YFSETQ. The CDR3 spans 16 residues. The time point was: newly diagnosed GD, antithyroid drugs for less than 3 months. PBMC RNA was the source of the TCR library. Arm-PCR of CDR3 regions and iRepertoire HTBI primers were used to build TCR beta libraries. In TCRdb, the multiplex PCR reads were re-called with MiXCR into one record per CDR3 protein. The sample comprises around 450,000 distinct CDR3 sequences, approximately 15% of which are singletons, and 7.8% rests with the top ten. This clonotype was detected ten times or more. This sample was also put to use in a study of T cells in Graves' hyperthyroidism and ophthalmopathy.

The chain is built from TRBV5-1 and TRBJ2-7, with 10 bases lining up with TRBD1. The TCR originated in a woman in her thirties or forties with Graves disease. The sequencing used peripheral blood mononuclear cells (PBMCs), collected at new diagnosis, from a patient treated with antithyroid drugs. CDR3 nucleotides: TGCGCCAGCAGCTCAGCGGGACAGGGGAAGAACTACGAGCAGTACTTC. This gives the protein CASSSAGQGKNYEQYF. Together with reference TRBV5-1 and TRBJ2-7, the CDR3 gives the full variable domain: KAGVTQTPRYLIKTRGQQVTLSCSPISGHRSVSWYQQTPGQGLQFLFEYFSETQRNKGNFPGRFSGRQFSNSRSEMNVSTLELGDSALYLCASSSAGQGKNYEQYFGPGTRLTVT.